Below, 32 T cell receptor beta chains from the same sample are listed, as sequenced in a study of Graves' ophthalmopathy and Graves' hyperthyroidism. As the template, RNA transcripts were used to amplify TCR beta CDR3 regions. Following a first-round RT-PCR that used HTBI primers, a second-round multiplex PCR was carried out. One entry per CDR3 protein results from TCRdb running MiXCR on the multiplex PCR reads. The sample holds about 39,000 distinct CDR3 sequences, around half seen once. The sample taken for sequencing was peripheral blood. The receptor set was obtained from an adult woman with stable Graves' hyperthyroidism.

The chain uses TRBV2 and TRBJ1-5, with TRBD1 as a possible D gene (5 bases). This CDR3 region has 15 residues. With 8 bases removed from V and 2 bases from J, the gap between germline ends came to 16 bases. The germline V gene has CDR1 SNHLY and CDR2 FYNNEI. CDR3 loop: CASGQGGGRNQPQHF. CDR3 coding DNA: TGTGCCAGCGGCCAGGGAGGAGGGCGCAATCAGCCCCAGCATTTT.

In its sample, this clonotype was seen once. The chain has TRBV19 and TRBJ1-2; 7 bases align to TRBD1. Germline CDR1 LNHDA, CDR2 SQIVND (reference sequence). With V trimmed by 6 bases and J by 9 bases, 13 bases remained unmatched. This CDR3 is 14 amino acids long. DNA for the CDR3: TGTGCCAGTAGCGCCGGGACAGCATTACGTCGCTACACCTTC. It specifies CASSAGTALRRYTF.

The V and J genes are TRBV12-5 and TRBJ1-5; 12 bases map to TRBD1. Germline V gene lookup returns CDR1 LGHNT and CDR2 FRNRAP. The CDR3 totals 16 residues. The CDR3 protein is CASSFGTGGARQPQHF. CDR3 in DNA: TGTGCCAGCAGTTTCGGGACAGGGGGCGCACGCCAGCCCCAGCATTTT.

The V and J genes are TRBV19 and TRBJ2-7; 11 bases are shared with TRBD1. CDR1 is LNHDA, CDR2 SQIVND, per germline (reference sequence). The CDR3 length is 17 residues. V shed 8 bases and J 7 bases; nucleotides not matched to a gene: 19. The DNA for the CDR3 is TGTGCCAGTTCCCTACCGGGACAGGGGGTAGTGACCGGGGAGCAGTACTTC. Translating gives CASSLPGQGVVTGEQYF.

Within the sample, this clonotype is medium-sized. J is TRBJ1-1 and V is TRBV25-1; D is uncertain. CDR3 size: 13 residues. Germline V CDR1 and CDR2: MGHDK, SYGVNS. Trimming pared 6 bases from V and 4 bases from J, leaving 12 bases between. Here the CDR3 DNA reads TGTGCCAGCAGGGACGTCTCGGGCACTGAAGCTTTCTTT. Translated: CASRDVSGTEAFF.

Many counts were recorded for this clonotype. The V and J genes are TRBV4-2 and TRBJ2-3, with 7 positions matching TRBD2. This CDR3 has 19 residues. J lost 2 bases, V lost 4 bases, and 18 bases had no gene match. Germline assignment: CDR1 LGHNA and CDR2 YNFKEQ. The CDR3 protein is CASSPIPGRLAVDTDTQYF. CDR3 DNA sequence: TGTGCCAGCAGCCCCATCCCAGGGCGGCTAGCGGTCGACACAGATACGCAGTATTTT.

In DNA form, the CDR3 reads TGTGCCAGCAGCTTACTGGCGGGAGAGGGAGAGACCCAGTACTTC. Protein product: CASSLLAGEGETQYF. This sequence joins TRBV7-9 and TRBJ2-5, with 7 bases that match TRBD2. Germline V gives CDR1 SEHNR, CDR2 FQNEAQ (reference sequence). This CDR3 region has 15 residues. The junction had 7 bases not matched to a gene; V was cut back by 2 bases and J by 4 bases.

This clonotype has at least ten counts. This sequence joins TRBV20-1 and TRBJ2-3, with 9 bases matching TRBD2. V lost 7 bases and J lost 3; bases outside the gene matches: 11. The CDR3 is 15 residues long. Germline loops: CDR1 DFQATT, CDR2 SNEGSKA (reference sequence). In nucleotides, the CDR3 is TGCAGTGGCAGACGCGGGAGGGCCGCAACAGATACGCAGTATTTT. This encodes CSGRRGRAATDTQYF.

This clonotype ranks as medium-sized. The chain is built from TRBV12-5 and TRBJ2-7; TRBD2 might be the D (6 bases). Germline V CDR1 and CDR2: LGHNT, FRNRAP. The germline V and J ends were trimmed by 3 bases and 2 bases, with 8 bases remaining between them. The CDR3 length is 13 residues. The CDR3 DNA is TGTGCTAGTGGTTTTGGGACTCCCTACGAGCAGTACTTC. It codes for CASGFGTPYEQYF.

As for this clonotype: A much larger clone lies a single base off, so this may be a read error. The chain recombines TRBV7-3 with TRBJ2-1, with D possibly TRBD2 on 6 matching bases. Trimming shortened V by 5 bases and J by 0 bases, and 14 bases separated the two germline ends. The CDR3 is 16 residues long. Germline lookup yields CDR1 SGHTA and CDR2 FQGTGA. The CDR3 loop is CASSRRRGGSYNEQFF. CDR3 DNA sequence: TGTGCCAGCAGCCGTCGGAGGGGTGGCTCCTACAATGAGCAGTTCTTC. Together with reference TRBV7-3 and TRBJ2-1, the CDR3 gives the full variable domain: GAGVSQTPSNKVTEKGKYVELRCDPISGHTALYWYRQSLGQGPEFLIYFQGTGAADDSGLPNDRFFAVRPEGSVSTLKIQRTERGDSAVYLCASSRRRGGSYNEQFFGPGTRLTVL.

At least ten counts were recorded for this clonotype. The chain couples TRBV5-1 to TRBJ1-1; D is uncertain. CDR1 and CDR2 (germline): SGHRS, YFSETQ. The CDR3 contains 13 residues. V lost 4 bases, J lost 1 base, and 8 bases lay in between. Here the CDR3 DNA reads TGCGCCAGCAGCCCCGACCAGAACACTGAAGCTTTCTTT. Protein product: CASSPDQNTEAFF. Using reference TRBV5-1 and TRBJ1-1 for the parts outside the CDR3, the full variable domain is KAGVTQTPRYLIKTRGQQVTLSCSPISGHRSVSWYQQTPGQGLQFLFEYFSETQRNKGNFPGRFSGRQFSNSRSEMNVSTLELGDSALYLCASSPDQNTEAFFGQGTRLTVV.

This clonotype has only one observation. V usage is TRBV5-1 and J usage is TRBJ1-2; 7 bases are shared with TRBD1. The CDR3 has 14 amino acids. The trim removed 2 bases at V and 8 bases at J, leaving 9 bases unmatched. Germline CDR1 reads SGHRS; CDR2 reads YFSETQ. The CDR3 here is CASSLQGPDGGYTF. The CDR3 nucleotides are TGCGCCAGCAGCTTACAGGGGCCGGATGGGGGCTACACCTTC.

This clonotype was observed once. V is TRBV20-1 and J is TRBJ2-7, with 7 bases identical to TRBD2. CDR3 length: 13 amino acids. Germline assignment: CDR1 DFQATT and CDR2 SNEGSKA (reference sequence). V lost 5 bases, J lost 3 bases, and 7 bases stayed unmatched. The CDR3 here is CSALVVAGYEQYF. The DNA for the CDR3 is TGCAGTGCTCTGGTGGTAGCGGGCTACGAGCAGTACTTC.

At least ten counts were recorded for this clonotype. This chain joins TRBV16 and TRBJ2-5; TRBD1 matches at 8 bases. The germline CDR1 and CDR2 sequences are KGHSY and FQNENV. After removal of 2 bases from V and 4 bases from J, the junction contained 6 bases not matched to a gene. CDR3 length equals 15 residues. DNA for the CDR3: TGTGCCAGCAGCCAACAGACAGGGGCGATAGAGACCCAGTACTTC. The encoded protein is CASSQQTGAIETQYF.

The table lists this clonotype with a count of one. This chain joins TRBV5-1 and TRBJ2-7; 7 bases agree with TRBD1. V shed 4 bases and J 5 bases; nucleotides not matched to a gene: 9. The CDR3 has 14 amino acids. The V gene's germline CDR1 is SGHRS and CDR2 YFSETQ. The CDR3 sequence: CASSLSDRRHEQYF. The DNA for the CDR3 is TGCGCCAGCAGCCTCTCGGACAGGCGCCACGAGCAGTACTTC.

In this sample, this clonotype turned up a few times. This chain connects TRBV24-1 to TRBJ1-3, with a weak D call TRBD1 (6 bases). The V gene's germline CDR1 is KGHDR and CDR2 SFDVKD. CDR3 length: 13 residues. With 3 bases removed from V and 4 bases from J, the gap between germline ends came to 6 bases. In DNA, the CDR3 is TGTGCCACCAGTGATGGACAGGGAAACACCATATATTTT. This gives the protein CATSDGQGNTIYF.

This clonotype has a count of ten or more. V gene TRBV6-5 combines with J gene TRBJ1-1; no definite D call. CDR1 and CDR2 (germline): MNHEY, SVGAGI. Trimming took 0 bases from V and 0 from J, leaving 2 bases between them. The CDR3 has 13 residues. Written as DNA, the CDR3 is TGTGCCAGCAGTTACTCAATGAACACTGAAGCTTTCTTT. It translates to CASSYSMNTEAFF.

This chain uses TRBV2 with TRBJ1-5; no clear D. Per the germline V gene, CDR1 is SNHLY and CDR2 is FYNNEI. This CDR3 region has 12 residues. V shed 1 base and J shed 6 bases, with 4 bases lying between them. The CDR3 nucleotides are TGTGCCAGCAGTGAAGAGTTTCAGCCCCAGCATTTT. The encoded protein is CASSEEFQPQHF.

This clonotype was found many times. V and J are TRBV4-1 and TRBJ1-2; the D is unclear. There are 16 residues in the CDR3. V lost 1 base and J 4 bases, leaving 16 bases between the germline ends. CDR1 is MGHRA, CDR2 YSYEKL, per germline. CDR3 nucleotide sequence: TGCGCCAGCAGCCAAGTTCTGCGCGGTTATTCCTATGGCTACACCTTC. Translated: CASSQVLRGYSYGYTF.

This clonotype showed up many times. The V and J genes are TRBV7-9 and TRBJ2-3, with D possibly matching TRBD1 (5 bases). Germline values: CDR1 SEHNR, CDR2 FQNEAQ (reference sequence). The CDR3 loop spans 15 amino acids. V lost 6 bases, J lost 5 bases, and 18 bases lay in between. CDR3 bases: TGTGCCAGCAGTCTCGAGGACGTTAGGGGAGATACGCAGTATTTT. Translation gives CASSLEDVRGDTQYF.

This clonotype was picked up one time. The gene calls are TRBV19 and TRBJ1-4; D unclear. CDR3 size: 16 residues. V dropped 4 bases and J dropped 5 bases, with 17 bases sitting between them. Germline V gene sequence: CDR1 LNHDA, CDR2 SQIVND (reference sequence). The CDR3 DNA follows: TGTGCCAGTAGTACCCTCCCCGGAGGCGGAAATGAAAAACTGTTTTTT. Protein sequence: CASSTLPGGGNEKLFF.

As regards this clonotype: One end of the junction is discordant with germline, which a read error may explain. V and J are TRBV6-6 and TRBJ1-2; D ambiguous. The germline gives CDR1 MNHNY, CDR2 SVGAGI (reference sequence). This CDR3 spans 12 amino acids. The CDR3 spells CAISGQVRGYTF. The CDR3 coding sequence is TGTGCCATCAGTGGGCAGGTGCGCGGCTACACCTTC.

This clonotype was counted at least ten times. The CDR3 DNA sequence: TGTGCCAGCGAACGCACAGATACGCAGTATTTT. It encodes CASERTDTQYF. The chain couples TRBV28 to TRBJ2-3; D remains ambiguous. V lost 8 bases, J lost 1 base, and 4 bases lay in between. The CDR3 has 11 residues. CDR1 MDHEN and CDR2 SYDVKM come from the germline V gene.

The chain carries TRBV2 and TRBJ1-6; D might be TRBD1 (5 bases). Germline V gene data show CDR1 as SNHLY and CDR2 as FYNNEI. Trimming stripped 3 bases from V and 10 bases from J, with 13 bases between. CDR3 size: 14 residues. CDR3 bases: TGTGCCAGCAGTGACCGGGGGAGGAGCTCACCCCTCCACTTT. It yields the protein CASSDRGRSSPLHF.

This clonotype occurred many times. The chain employs TRBV15 and TRBJ1-4; perhaps TRBD1 as D (5 bases). Looked up from germline, CDR1 is LNHNV and CDR2 is YYDKDF (reference sequence). The CDR3 covers 14 residues. Trimming removed 2 bases from V and 5 bases from J, with 9 bases in between. This CDR3 is CATSRSGRNEKLFF. CDR3 bases: TGTGCCACCAGCAGATCAGGGAGGAATGAAAAACTGTTTTTT.

This clonotype was picked up many times. The rearrangement links TRBV6-5 to TRBJ2-7; TRBD1 agrees at 7 bases. V lost 6 bases, J lost 3 bases, and 5 bases stayed unmatched. Looked up from germline, CDR1 is MNHEY and CDR2 is SVGAGI. The CDR3 spans 13 residues. The CDR3 DNA reads as TGTGCCAGCAGCACAGGGGTAAACTACGAGCAGTACTTC. It translates to CASSTGVNYEQYF.

V usage is TRBV7-3 and J usage is TRBJ1-6; no firm D call. There are 14 residues in the CDR3. The germline gives CDR1 SGHTA, CDR2 FQGTGA. V lost 5 bases, J lost 6 bases, and 11 bases lay in between. The CDR3 coding sequence is TGTGCCAGCAGCGAAGCACATTTTAATTCACCCCTCCACTTT. It translates to CASSEAHFNSPLHF.

CDR3 nucleotides: TGTGCCACCGGGACAGGTCTTGAGCAGTACTTC. This translates into CATGTGLEQYF. This rearrangement joins TRBV19 to TRBJ2-7; 8 nucleotides match TRBD1. The CDR3 runs 11 residues. Germline trimming cut 10 bases from V and 7 bases from J; bases unmatched to any gene: 6. Germline CDR1 is LNHDA and CDR2 is SQIVND (reference sequence).

The sample holds one count of this clonotype. J is TRBJ1-3 and V is TRBV10-3; D not certain. Per the germline V gene, CDR1 is ENHRY and CDR2 is SYGVKD. Between the trimmed V and J ends, which lost 0 bases and 1 base, there was a span of 10 bases. The CDR3 contains 16 residues. DNA of the CDR3: TGTGCCATCAGTGAGTCGATGTATCTTTCTGGAAACACCATATATTTT. It yields the protein CAISESMYLSGNTIYF.

This chain links TRBV10-1 with TRBJ2-5, with TRBD2 matching 10 bases. The CDR3 spans 17 residues. The V segment lost 0 bases and the J segment 4 bases; nucleotides outside the gene matches: 8. The germline gives CDR1 WNHNN, CDR2 SYGVQD (reference sequence). DNA for the CDR3: TGCGCCAGCAGTGAGTCTGGGGGAAGCGGGAGGGCAGAGACCCAGTACTTC. This translates into CASSESGGSGRAETQYF.

The sample holds many counts of this clonotype. CDR3 sequence reads: CASSLERGQGGYTF. In DNA form, the CDR3 reads TGTGCCAGCAGCTTAGAGAGGGGACAAGGTGGCTACACCTTC. J is TRBJ1-2 and V is TRBV7-9, with D perhaps matching TRBD1 (6 bases). Germline CDR1 reads SEHNR; CDR2 reads FQNEAQ (reference sequence). This CDR3 has 14 residues. Trimming shortened V by 1 base and J by 7 bases, and 13 bases separated the two germline ends.

The CDR3 here is CASSSGTRTYEQYF. The CDR3 nucleotides read TGTGCCAGCAGTTCCGGGACCAGGACCTACGAGCAGTACTTC. This chain uses TRBV28 with TRBJ2-7; D could derive from TRBD1 or TRBD2 (5 bases each). Trimming took 4 bases from V and 2 from J, leaving 12 bases between them. This CDR3 contains 14 residues. Germline CDR1 is MDHEN and CDR2 is SYDVKM.